This TCR beta chain emerged from a study of blood T cell repertoires in COVID-19. Study background: Sources were T cells, B-cell-depleted T cells, or PBMCs; the material itself was cDNA or gDNA.

Germline CDR1 is MNHEY and CDR2 is SMNVEV (reference sequence). The CDR3 contains 13 residues. The J segment lost 7 bases and the V segment lost 7 bases, leaving 5 bases of the junction unmatched. Authors' processing steps: Amplification with reference gene primers provided the estimates of nucleated cell counts. Method: immunoSEQ multiplex PCR; TCRdb's copy keeps in-frame clones and lacks some. V and J calls and clone size are as listed in that table; D and trimming were resolved from the DNA. In the table there are about 180,000 clones, roughly nine tenths of which are singletons. The chain combines TRBV27 with TRBJ2-3; the match to TRBD2 covers 10 bases. The sequencing input was peripheral blood. The sequence was collected from a man between 18 and 35 years old who had recovered from COVID-19. The CDR3 loop is CASNPSGSYTQYF. The DNA for the CDR3 is TGTGCCAGCAATCCTAGCGGGAGCTATACGCAGTATTTT.